This T cell receptor (beta chain) was identified in a study of radiation and T cells in renal cell carcinoma. Study-wide results and limits: Baseline intratumoral clonotype presence is unknown without pretreatment biopsies.

CDR1 is SGHRS and CDR2 is YFSETQ in the germline V gene. The CDR3 extends over 13 amino acids. The junction had 2 bases not matched to a gene; V was cut back by 0 bases and J by 7 bases. A word on this clone: What it recognizes is unknown.

Repertoires were generated with immunoSEQ multiplex PCR, while TCRdb's copy carries only in-frame clones and drops some. The table has 130,000 or so clones, over 75% seen once; the top ten hold more than 10%. Time point meaning: baseline pretreatment blood. Treatment described: 15 Gy SBRT to primary tumor, nephrectomy 4 weeks later. This clonotype was sampled from a woman aged 45-59 years with renal cell carcinoma. The specimen was blood, collected from a patient whose treatment included radiotherapy and nephrectomy. V usage is TRBV5-1 and J usage is TRBJ1-2, with 8 bases identical to TRBD1. The CDR3 reads CASSLGTGSGYTF. The CDR3 DNA reads TGCGCCAGCAGCTTGGGGACAGGGAGTGGCTACACCTTC.